Listed below are T cell receptor beta chains from one sample, sequenced in a study of cytomegalovirus exposure and HLA in healthy donors. Profiled with immunoSEQ multiplex PCR; TCRdb holds only in-frame clones, not every one. The data show about 160,000 clones, roughly 89% seen once. The sequenced sample was PBMCs. All receptors come from a woman between 18 and 29 years old in good health and CMV-seropositive. The CDR3 runs from the conserved cysteine through the conserved F or W. A D gene is named only where the DNA matches it firmly. Size is omitted from some rows. Given values are once, few, many or a class for expanded clones.

>TRBJ1-1|NA|TRBV7-2|NA
TGTGCCAGCAGCTTAGAGAGGTGGAACACTGAAGCTTTCTTT
CASSLERWNTEAFF
>TRBJ2-4|few|TRBV7-8|TRBD2
TGTGCCAGCAGCTTAGAGTTAGCGGGAGTTCAGTACTTC
CASSLELAGVQYF
>TRBJ1-1|NA|TRBV2|NA
TGTGCCAGCAGCCCGGGTTACCTTGAAGCTTTCTTT
CASSPGYLEAFF
>TRBJ2-7|NA|TRBV14|TRBD2
TGTGCCAGCAGCCCGACTAGCGGGCGGACCTCCTACGAGCAGTACTTC
CASSPTSGRTSYEQYF
>TRBJ2-3|NA|TRBV15|TRBD2
TGTGCCACCTTAGCGGGAGGCACAGATACGCAGTATTTT
CATLAGGTDTQYF
>TRBJ1-4|NA|TRBV29-1|TRBD1
TGCAGCGTTGTAGCAGGGGGCGAAAAACTGTTTTTT
CSVVAGGEKLFF
>TRBJ2-2|NA|TRBV5-4|NA
TGTGCCAGCAGCTTAAGGTTACCGGGGACCGGGGAGCTGTTTTTT
CASSLRLPGTGELFF
>TRBJ1-1|once|TRBV23-1|NA
TGCGCCAGCAGTCAGTGGGGGCAGGACACTGAAGCTTTCTTT
CASSQWGQDTEAFF
>TRBJ2-7|NA|TRBV29-1|TRBD2
TGCAGCGTTGAAGGGCGGGAGGGCCGCTACGAGCAGTACTTC
CSVEGREGRYEQYF
>TRBJ1-5|NA|TRBV7-8|NA
TGTGCCAGCAGCTTATTCGGCAATCAGCCCCAGCATTTT
CASSLFGNQPQHF
>TRBJ1-2|NA|TRBV28|TRBD1
TGTGCCAGGAGGGACAGTTTAAACTATGGCTACACCTTC
CARRDSLNYGYTF
>TRBJ1-3|NA|TRBV9|NA
TGTGCCAGCACCAGTTCGGGGTTAACTGGAAACACCATATATTTT
CASTSSGLTGNTIYF
>TRBJ2-7|NA|TRBV4-3|NA
TGCGCCAGCAGCCACCTAGGGGACGAGCAGTACTTC
CASSHLGDEQYF
>TRBJ2-7|NA|TRBV27|NA
TGTGCCAGCACCACATCAGCGGTAGGATTCCACGAGCAGTACTTC
CASTTSAVGFHEQYF
>TRBJ2-3|NA|TRBV7-7|TRBD2
TGTGCTAGCGTACTAGAGAGCGGGAGCCCCGCAGATACGCAGTATTTT
CASVLESGSPADTQYF
>TRBJ1-1|NA|TRBV13|TRBD1
TGTGCCAGCAGTCCGACAGGGGGGAACACTGAAGCTTTCTTT
CASSPTGGNTEAFF
>TRBJ1-2|once|TRBV4-1|TRBD1
TGCGCCAGCAGCGGACGGGACAGGGGAATCTATGGCTACACCTTC
CASSGRDRGIYGYTF
>TRBJ1-5|NA|TRBV18|TRBD1
TGTGCCAGCTCACCACCGGGGCAGGGGGACAATCAGCCCCAGCATTTT
CASSPPGQGDNQPQHF
>TRBJ1-2|NA|TRBV11-3|TRBD1
TGTGCCAGCAGCTTACAGACAGGGGGAGACTATGGCTACACCTTC
CASSLQTGGDYGYTF
>TRBJ1-2|many|TRBV2|NA
TGTGCCAGCAGTGAAGCAGGGGTAGGGGGCTACACCTTC
CASSEAGVGGYTF
>TRBJ2-3|NA|TRBV7-2|NA
TGTGCCAGCAGCTTCCGGCTAGCAGATACGCAGTATTTT
CASSFRLADTQYF
>TRBJ2-1|NA|TRBV6-5|NA
TGTGCCAGCAGTTTGAGACAGGTCTACAATGAGCAGTTCTTC
CASSLRQVYNEQFF